Below, one TCR beta chain is given with its context. What it binds is not known. Sequencing was performed with immunoSEQ multiplex PCR; in TCRdb, only in-frame clones are kept and a portion is missing. The data hold approximately 90,000 clones, with 85% to 90% observed a single time. These data come from a study of OX40 agonist ivuxolimab in advanced cancers. Study-level findings and limits: Determination of antigen specificity was not performed for the expanded peripheral T cells.

The CDR3 has 15 amino acids. This chain joins TRBV21-1 and TRBJ1-3; the table's D call, TRBD1, was not checked against the DNA. TRBV21-1 is a pseudogene segment. This receptor was obtained from an adult with an advanced solid tumor such as melanoma, head and neck, liver or kidney cancer. The specimen was CD4+ or CD8+ T cells sorted from blood, collected in a trial of the OX40 agonist ivuxolimab. DNA of the CDR3: TGTGCCAGCAGCAAAGCTGGTCAGGGTGGGGACACCATATATTTT. Its translation: CASSKAGQGGDTIYF.